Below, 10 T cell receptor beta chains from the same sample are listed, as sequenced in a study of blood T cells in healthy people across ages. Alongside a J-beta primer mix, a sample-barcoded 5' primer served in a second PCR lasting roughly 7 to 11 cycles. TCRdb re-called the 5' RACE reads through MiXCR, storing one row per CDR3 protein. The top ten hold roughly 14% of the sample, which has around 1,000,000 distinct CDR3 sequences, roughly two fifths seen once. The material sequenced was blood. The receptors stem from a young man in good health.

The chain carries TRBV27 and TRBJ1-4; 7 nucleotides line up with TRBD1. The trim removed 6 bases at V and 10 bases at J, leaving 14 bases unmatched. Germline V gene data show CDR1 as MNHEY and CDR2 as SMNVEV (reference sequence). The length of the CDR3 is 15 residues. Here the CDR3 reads CASSYRGGTLGKLFF. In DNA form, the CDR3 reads TGTGCCAGCAGCTACAGGGGAGGTACGTTGGGAAAACTGTTTTTT.

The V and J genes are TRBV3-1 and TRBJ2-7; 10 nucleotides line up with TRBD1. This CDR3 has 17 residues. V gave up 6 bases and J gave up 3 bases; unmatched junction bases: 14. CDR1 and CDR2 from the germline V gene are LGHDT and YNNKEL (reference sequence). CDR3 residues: CASSHPLTGTGDYEQYF. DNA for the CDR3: TGTGCCAGCAGTCACCCTTTGACCGGGACAGGGGACTACGAGCAGTACTTC.

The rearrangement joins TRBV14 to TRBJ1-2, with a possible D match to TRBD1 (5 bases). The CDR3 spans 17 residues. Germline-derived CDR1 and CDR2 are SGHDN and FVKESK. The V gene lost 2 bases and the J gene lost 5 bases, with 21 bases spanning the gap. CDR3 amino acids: CASSQTHTTGVRYGYTF. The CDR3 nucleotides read TGTGCCAGCAGCCAAACGCATACTACGGGGGTACGGTATGGCTACACCTTC.

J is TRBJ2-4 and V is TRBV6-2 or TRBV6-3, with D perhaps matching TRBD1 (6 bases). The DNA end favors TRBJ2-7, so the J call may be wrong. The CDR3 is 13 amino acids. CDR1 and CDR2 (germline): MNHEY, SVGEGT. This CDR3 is CASSVRDTNEQYF. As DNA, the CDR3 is TGTGCCAGCAGTGTCCGGGACACCAACGAGCAGTACTTC.

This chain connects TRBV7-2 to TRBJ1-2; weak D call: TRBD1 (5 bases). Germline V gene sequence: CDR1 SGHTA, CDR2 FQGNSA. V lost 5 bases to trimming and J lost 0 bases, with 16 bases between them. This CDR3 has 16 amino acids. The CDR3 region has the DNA TGTGCCAGCAGCCAAGGGACCGCTAACCCTAACTATGGCTACACCTTC. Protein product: CASSQGTANPNYGYTF.

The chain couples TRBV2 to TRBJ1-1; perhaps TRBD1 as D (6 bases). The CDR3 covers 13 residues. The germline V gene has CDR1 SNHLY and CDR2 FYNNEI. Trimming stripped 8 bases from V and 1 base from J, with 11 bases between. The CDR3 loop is CASGTSQNTEAFF. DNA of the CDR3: TGTGCCAGCGGGACAAGCCAGAACACTGAAGCTTTCTTT. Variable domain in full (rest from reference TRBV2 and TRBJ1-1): EPEVTQTPSHQVTQMGQEVILRCVPISNHLYFYWYRQILGQKVEFLVSFYNNEISEKSEIFDDQFSVERPDGSNFTLKIRSTKLEDSAMYFCASGTSQNTEAFFGQGTRLTVV.

CDR3 sequence: CASSFLTQTGGELDTQYF. As DNA, the CDR3 is TGTGCCAGCAGTTTTCTCACTCAGACGGGCGGCGAACTTGATACGCAGTATTTT. This chain links TRBV28 with TRBJ2-3; no firm D call. Looked up from germline, CDR1 is MDHEN and CDR2 is SYDVKM. V was trimmed by 3 bases and J by 6 bases, leaving 25 bases between them. CDR3 length: 18 residues.

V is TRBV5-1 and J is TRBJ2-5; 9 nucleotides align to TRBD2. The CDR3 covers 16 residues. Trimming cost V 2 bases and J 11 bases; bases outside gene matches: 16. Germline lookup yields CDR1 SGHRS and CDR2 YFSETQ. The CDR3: CASSFRGGGGTNEQYF. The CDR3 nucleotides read TGCGCCAGCAGCTTTCGTGGCGGGGGGGGAACGAATGAGCAGTACTTC.

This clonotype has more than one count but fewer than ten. CDR3 protein: CASSFATGGTGELFF. As DNA, the CDR3 is TGTGCCAGCAGCTTCGCCACAGGGGGCACCGGGGAGCTGTTTTTT. The rearrangement links TRBV7-2 to TRBJ2-2; 8 bases map to TRBD1. J lost 4 bases, V lost 3 bases, and 4 bases had no gene match. CDR1 SGHTA and CDR2 FQGNSA come from the germline V gene. This CDR3 contains 15 residues.

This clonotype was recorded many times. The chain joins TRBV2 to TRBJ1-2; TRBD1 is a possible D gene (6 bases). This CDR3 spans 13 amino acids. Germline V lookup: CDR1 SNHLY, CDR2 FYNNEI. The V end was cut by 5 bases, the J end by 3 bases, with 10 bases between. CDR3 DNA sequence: TGTGCCAGCAGTAAGGACAGAGACTATGGCTACACCTTC. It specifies CASSKDRDYGYTF.